Given below is one TCR beta chain in context. Its binding antigen is unknown. Per-base qualities were not stored, and no clone one base away is much larger. This sample was taken from a study of T cell responses to AZD1222 COVID-19 vaccine (dated by TCRdb to the early 2020s). About the full investigation: AZD1222 recipients with second doses at about 4 weeks or about 12 weeks were pooled, because spike-specific TCR depth and breadth did not differ between schedules. A total of just over 230 trial participants underwent TCR sequencing, of whom about 200 had received two doses of AZD1222 and approximately 26 had received two doses of the MenACWY control vaccine. Enrollment into the trials was organized by age into subgroups of 18-55, 56-69 and 70-plus years, and those subgroups contained approximately 150, 30 and 60 TCR-sequenced participants, respectively. On the study overall, not on this receptor specifically: Conclusions about previously exposed vaccinees were limited because only six or seven AZD1222 recipients were SARS-CoV-2 seropositive at baseline. The 56-69-year group was small, and its depth increase did not reach significance, likely because of low power. The whole spike protein was spanned by vaccine-associated CD4 TCRs, and dominant responses were seen in regions 160-218 and 743-854. Participants were mostly white British and included more females than males, and it was suggested by the authors that clonal diversity may have been underestimated. Because no day 14 peak-response samples were available, repertoires were characterized only after the peak T cell response. Nearly half of unique spike-specific TCRs reportedly recognized epitopes outside regions mutated in the B.1.351 and B.1.1.7 variants. After two AZD1222 doses, both the breadth and the depth of spike-specific TCRs were significantly higher than at day 0 and than in MenACWY recipients.

The CDR3 regions of human TCRbeta chains were analyzed by immunosequencing. In the paper's pipeline: TCRs in the repertoires were matched against a reference library of SARS-CoV-2-specific TCRs that had been generated with the MIRA antigen-specificity platform. Breadth meant the fraction of unique TCRs that were SARS-CoV-2-associated, whereas depth meant the fraction of total T cells that were SARS-CoV-2-associated. Using the MIRA data, each spike-specific TCR was mapped to the spike region that the TCR reacts to and placed in a CD4 or CD8 class. Log10-transformed breadth and depth values were compared by one-way ANOVA with Sidak's multiple comparisons tests. TCRdb carries this immuneACCESS record with in-frame sequences only. Its versions omit some clonotypes, under half of them owing to an unresolved V gene in the studies checked, with the rest unexplained. V, J and clone size reflect that table, while D and trimming were determined from the DNA. Across this sample there are some 170,000 clones, with over 85% seen only once. Clones ranked in the top ten supply 2.6% of the sample.

The sample's time point, from its label and the paper: baseline before first vaccination. Vaccinee samples were obtained from the UK trials COV001 and COV002, which included a single-blind randomized controlled phase 2/3 trial of AZD1222 (ChAdOx1 nCoV-19) in healthy adults. For TCRbeta chain sequencing, PBMC samples were collected from trial participants at day 0 and at day 28 after the second dose. V loses 0 bases at its end and J loses 6 bases; junction bases beyond the gene matches: 7. The CDR3 contains 15 residues, cysteine and phenylalanine counted. This entry keeps only the CDR3 DNA: 45 bases, framed from base 1. CDR1 and CDR2 are read off the germline V gene (reference sequence) as PRHDT and FYEKMQ.

The chain is encoded by TRBV13 joined to TRBJ1-2; 7 central bases correspond to TRBD1. The sequencing here drew on peripheral blood, taken on day 0 of AZD1222 vaccination. This TCR came from an adult in good health. The nucleotide sequence reads as follows: TGTGCCAGCAGCTTAGGAGATACAGGGGTTGATGGCTACACCTTC. The translation is CASSLGDTGVDGYTF.